A selection of T cell receptor beta chains follows, all from one sample in a study of T cell responses to AZD1222 COVID-19 vaccine. Only in-frame clones appear in the TCRdb table, and some are missing; sequencing was by immunoSEQ multiplex PCR. The profile shows some 110,000 clones, around 94% of them singletons. The sequencing used peripheral blood, collected 28 days after the second AZD1222 dose. The receptors were gathered from an adult who received the AZD1222 COVID-19 vaccine. The CDR3 runs from the conserved cysteine through the conserved F or W. D genes are given only for firm matches. Only part of the rows carry a size: once, few, many, or a class if the clone is expanded.

clone size	V gene	J gene	D gene	CDR3 DNA	CDR3 protein
-	TRBV18	TRBJ2-6	-	TGTGCCAGCTCACCCCCCCCGGGGGCCTCTGGGGCCAACGTCCTGACTTTC	CASSPPPGASGANVLTF
-	TRBV28	TRBJ1-5	-	TGTGCCAGCAGTTGGGGTAGCAATCAGCCCCAGCATTTT	CASSWGSNQPQHF
-	TRBV5-1	TRBJ1-2	TRBD1	TGCGCCAGCAGCTTGGAACCGGGACAGGCTCGTGGCTACACCTTC	CASSLEPGQARGYTF
-	TRBV7-3	TRBJ2-1	-	TGTGCCAGCAGCTTGTTGGGGCGAGAGCAGTTCTTC	CASSLLGREQFF
-	TRBV27	TRBJ2-5	TRBD1	TGTGCCAGCAGCGCCGAGACAGGGGGCCGTGAGACCCAGTACTTC	CASSAETGGRETQYF
-	TRBV4-2	TRBJ1-5	-	TGTGCCAGCAGCCAAGGGGGTAGTGGGCAGCCCCAGCATTTT	CASSQGGSGQPQHF
-	TRBV7-2	TRBJ1-2	-	TGTGCCAGCAGCTCGTACCCAAGTAAAGATGGCTACACCTTC	CASSSYPSKDGYTF
-	TRBV28	TRBJ1-2	-	TGTGCCAGCAACGAGGGGCGTATCTATGGCTACACCTTC	CASNEGRIYGYTF
-	TRBV30	TRBJ2-2	-	TGTGCCTGGAGTGTAGGAGGGACCGGGGAGCTGTTTTTT	CAWSVGGTGELFF
few	TRBV7-9	TRBJ2-7	-	TGTGCCAGCAGCTTAGTACCCTACGAGCAGTACTTC	CASSLVPYEQYF
-	TRBV24-1	TRBJ2-3	TRBD2	TGTGCCACCAGTGATTTAGGGACTAGCGGCACAGATACGCAGTATTTT	CATSDLGTSGTDTQYF
-	TRBV10-3	TRBJ2-5	TRBD2	TGTGCCATCAGTGATACAGACGCGGGGGGAGCGGGAGGGACGGCGGCAGAGACCCAGTACTTC	CAISDTDAGGAGGTAAETQYF
-	TRBV18	TRBJ1-1	TRBD1	TGTGCCAGCTCACCAACCGTAACAGGGGTTGAAGCTTTCTTT	CASSPTVTGVEAFF
-	TRBV19	TRBJ1-5	-	TGTGCCAGTAGTATAGGGACGGACCATCAGCCCCAGCATTTT	CASSIGTDHQPQHF
-	TRBV3-1/TRBV3-2	TRBJ2-7	-	TGTGCCAGCAGCCACTCCGGGATCACCTACGAGCAGTACTTC	CASSHSGITYEQYF
-	TRBV5-1	TRBJ1-4	-	TGCGCCAGCAGCTTGCGAGGGAACGATGAAAAACTGTTTTTT	CASSLRGNDEKLFF
-	TRBV23-1	TRBJ2-5	-	TGCGCCAGGACTAGCCAAGAGACCCAGTACTTC	CARTSQETQYF
-	TRBV5-4	TRBJ1-2	-	TGTGCCAGCAGCTTGGTCGGACAGATGATCTATGGCTACACCTTC	CASSLVGQMIYGYTF
-	TRBV20-1	TRBJ2-7	-	TGCAGTGCTCAGACAGCCGACGAGCAGTACTTC	CSAQTADEQYF
-	TRBV6-1	TRBJ1-2	-	TGTGCCAGCAGTGAAGGGAGTGTAGGATTCTATGGCTACACCTTC	CASSEGSVGFYGYTF
-	TRBV5-5	TRBJ2-1	-	TGTGCCAGCAGCTTGGAGCCGGGACCTCCCCGGGGGTTGGGTGAGCAGTTCTTC	CASSLEPGPPRGLGEQFF
-	TRBV3-1/TRBV3-2	TRBJ2-3	-	TGTGCCAGCAGCCAGGGGATATCTTCCACAGATACGCAGTATTTT	CASSQGISSTDTQYF